One sample yielded the 14 T cell receptor beta chains listed below, sequenced in a study of T cell changes during pregnancy in multiple sclerosis (dated by TCRdb to between 2018 and 2020). Library method: the immunoSEQ multiplex PCR assay. Here the immuneACCESS table is served through TCRdb, limited to in-frame sequences with V and J called. Missing clones are a known gap in these copies; in checked studies unresolved V genes cover under half, and the rest lacks a known reason. The sample table lists tens of thousands of clones, over 75% of them with a count of one. Clones ranked in the top ten supply roughly 0.85% of the sample. This sample comprised peripheral blood, obtained before pregnancy. All receptors come from a female donor with multiple sclerosis, enrolled in a pregnancy study.

This chain connects TRBV29-1 to TRBJ2-5, with 11 bases aligning to TRBD2. V was clipped by 5 bases and J by 7 bases; unmatched bases: 12. CDR1 and CDR2 (germline): SQVTM, ANQGSEA. CDR3 length: 15 residues. DNA of the CDR3: TGCAGCGTTACTAGCGGGGGCGCGCCGGCAGGGACCCAGTACTTC. Its protein is CSVTSGGAPAGTQYF. Filled out from reference TRBV29-1 and TRBJ2-5, the complete variable domain reads SAVISQKPSRDICQRGTSLTIQCQVDSQVTMMFWYRQQPGQSLTLIATANQGSEATYESGFVIDKFPISRPNLTFSTLTVSNMSPEDSSIYLCSVTSGGAPAGTQYFGPGTRLLVL.

This clone was seen ten or more times. In the same sample, other DNA sequences code for this CDR3. The chain employs TRBV4-3 and TRBJ1-2; TRBD1 matches 7 bases. After removal of 3 bases from V and 5 bases from J, the junction contained 6 bases not matched to a gene. The CDR3 loop spans 14 amino acids. The germline V gene encodes CDR1 LGHNA and CDR2 YSLEER. The CDR3: CASSQEGARYGYTF. CDR3 DNA: TGCGCCAGCAGCCAGGAGGGGGCGAGGTATGGCTACACCTTC.

The rearrangement links TRBV6-5 to TRBJ1-2, with D hard to call. CDR1 is MNHEY and CDR2 is SVGAGI in the germline V gene. The CDR3 is made up of 14 amino acids. V lost 0 bases and J 4 bases, leaving 9 bases between the germline ends. CDR3 coding DNA: TGTGCCAGCAGTTACTCGCGGGGTGCCTATGGCTACACCTTC. Protein product: CASSYSRGAYGYTF.

The chain is built from TRBV27 and TRBJ1-2; no clear D. The CDR3 has 16 residues. Per the germline V gene, CDR1 is MNHEY and CDR2 is SMNVEV (reference sequence). Trimming left V 3 bases short and J 5 bases short, with 19 bases between. The CDR3 is CASSFVSGWLLYGYTF. For the CDR3, the DNA is TGTGCCAGCAGTTTTGTTTCAGGTTGGCTTCTGTATGGCTACACCTTC.

J is TRBJ1-6 and V is TRBV6-5; D is ambiguous. The V and J ends lost 3 bases and 6 bases respectively, with 12 bases between them. The germline CDR1 and CDR2 sequences are MNHEY and SVGAGI. The CDR3 extends over 15 amino acids. Here the CDR3 reads CASSYSVGSNSPLHF. CDR3 nucleotides: TGTGCCAGCAGTTATTCAGTAGGGAGTAATTCACCCCTCCACTTT.

This clone was seen only once. The chain joins TRBV5-6 to TRBJ2-7, with D possibly TRBD1 on 5 matching bases. This CDR3 spans 17 amino acids. Germline V gene data show CDR1 as SGHDT and CDR2 as YYEEEE. V was cut by 0 bases and J by 2 bases, with 18 bases left in between. The CDR3 DNA sequence: TGTGCCAGCAGCTTGGAGGAAGTCAGGGCAATCGCCTACGAGCAGTACTTC. Translating gives CASSLEEVRAIAYEQYF. The full variable domain, completed using reference TRBV5-6 and TRBJ2-7, is DAGVTQSPTHLIKTRGQQVTLRCSPKSGHDTVSWYQQALGQGPQFIFQYYEEEERQRGNFPDRFSGHQFPNYSSELNVNALLLGDSALYLCASSLEEVRAIAYEQYFGPGTRLTVT.

In DNA, the CDR3 is TGTGCCAGCAGCCCGACAGGGCCCAGATCACCCCTCCACTTT. This encodes CASSPTGPRSPLHF. The chain joins TRBV9 to TRBJ1-6, with 7 bases matching TRBD1. With V trimmed by 4 bases and J by 10 bases, 8 bases remained unmatched. The CDR3 spans 14 residues. The germline CDR1 and CDR2 sequences are SGDLS and YYNGEE.

Written as DNA, the CDR3 is TGTGCCAGCAGTGAAGGTGGAAGGGGGACTGGCTACACCTTC. Its translation: CASSEGGRGTGYTF. This sequence joins TRBV2 and TRBJ1-2, with TRBD1 as a possible D gene (6 bases). The length of the CDR3 is 14 residues. Trimming took off 1 base at V and 7 bases at J, with 13 bases between the two ends. Germline lookup yields CDR1 SNHLY and CDR2 FYNNEI. The full variable domain, its missing parts supplied by reference TRBV2 and TRBJ1-2, is EPEVTQTPSHQVTQMGQEVILRCVPISNHLYFYWYRQILGQKVEFLVSFYNNEISEKSEIFDDQFSVERPDGSNFTLKIRSTKLEDSAMYFCASSEGGRGTGYTFGSGTRLTVV.

The chain uses TRBV7-2 and TRBJ1-2; D is undetermined. Germline V gene data show CDR1 as SGHTA and CDR2 as FQGNSA. This CDR3 comprises 12 residues. V dropped 8 bases and J dropped 8 bases, with 15 bases sitting between them. This CDR3 reads CASSLVWPGYTF. CDR3 nucleotide sequence: TGTGCCAGCTCTCTAGTGTGGCCGGGCTACACCTTC.

In its sample, this clone was seen once. The V call is TRBV6-5, the J call TRBJ2-7; a possible D gene is TRBD2 (6 bases). CDR3 length equals 12 residues. The ends were cut back, 7 bases at V and 1 base at J, with 8 bases in the middle. The germline gives CDR1 MNHEY, CDR2 SVGAGI. The CDR3 DNA reads as TGTGCCAGCACCGGGACTTCCTACGAGCAGTACTTC. Protein sequence: CASTGTSYEQYF.

This clone appeared once. The J gene is TRBJ2-5, the V gene TRBV6-5; 11 nucleotides agree with TRBD1. Near its end, the DNA agrees better with TRBJ2-7, so the J call may be wrong. This CDR3 is 16 amino acids long. Germline CDR1 reads MNHEY; CDR2 reads SVGAGI. The chain's CDR3 is CASSSQPGQGDYEQYF. The DNA of the CDR3 is TGTGCCAGCAGTTCTCAACCGGGACAGGGGGACTACGAGCAGTACTTC.

The rearrangement joins TRBV6-5 to TRBJ1-2; a weak D match, TRBD1 (5 bases). The CDR3 runs to 13 residues. Trimming removed 0 bases from V and 6 bases from J, with 8 bases in between. From germline, CDR1 is MNHEY and CDR2 SVGAGI. CDR3 coding DNA: TGTGCCAGCAGTTACTCAGGGGAGGATGGCTACACCTTC. It is translated as CASSYSGEDGYTF.

The chain joins TRBV6-5 to TRBJ1-1; weak D call: TRBD1 (5 bases). The V end lost 5 bases, the J end lost 4 bases, and 14 bases lay between the germline ends. Germline V lookup: CDR1 MNHEY, CDR2 SVGAGI. The CDR3 has 14 amino acids. DNA of the CDR3: TGTGCCAGCAGTCGCCCCGGGGGGGTCACTGAAGCTTTCTTT. Its protein product is CASSRPGGVTEAFF.

This clone turned up a few times. The gene calls are TRBV15 and TRBJ1-5; the D is unclear. The V and J ends lost 0 bases and 4 bases respectively, with 10 bases between them. This CDR3 has 15 amino acids. Looked up from germline, CDR1 is LNHNV and CDR2 is YYDKDF (reference sequence). The CDR3: CATSRDQLSNQPQHF. The CDR3 DNA sequence: TGTGCCACCAGCAGAGATCAACTGAGTAATCAGCCCCAGCATTTT. The variable domain in full, completed from reference TRBV15 and TRBJ1-5, reads DAMVIQNPRYQVTQFGKPVTLSCSQTLNHNVMYWYQQKSSQAPKLLFHYYDKDFNNEADTPDNFQSRRPNTSFCFLDIRSPGLGDTAMYLCATSRDQLSNQPQHFGDGTRLSIL.